The present T cell receptor beta chain was sequenced within a study of T cells after yellow fever vaccination. Study details: SMART-Seq v4 Ultra Low Input prepared libraries from low-cell fractions.

5'RACE template switching produced TCR cDNA carrying a universal primer site and UMIs. TCRdb re-derived calls from the 5' RACE reads in MiXCR, one entry per CDR3 protein. The data show around 72,000 distinct CDR3 sequences, about 7.3% seen once. V lost 2 bases and J 5 bases, leaving 9 bases between the germline ends. The CDR3 runs 13 residues. The V gene's germline CDR1 is SGHTA and CDR2 FQGTGA. This clonotype was picked up many times. The TCR was taken from a young man who received the YFV17D yellow fever vaccine. The sequencing here drew on CD8+ T cells sorted from PBMCs, taken approximately 11 days after the first yellow fever vaccination. This chain joins TRBV7-3 and TRBJ1-1, with a possible D match to TRBD1 (6 bases). As DNA, the CDR3 is TGTGCCAGCAGCTTAGGGCAGGGGACTGAAGCTTTCTTT. It yields the protein CASSLGQGTEAFF.